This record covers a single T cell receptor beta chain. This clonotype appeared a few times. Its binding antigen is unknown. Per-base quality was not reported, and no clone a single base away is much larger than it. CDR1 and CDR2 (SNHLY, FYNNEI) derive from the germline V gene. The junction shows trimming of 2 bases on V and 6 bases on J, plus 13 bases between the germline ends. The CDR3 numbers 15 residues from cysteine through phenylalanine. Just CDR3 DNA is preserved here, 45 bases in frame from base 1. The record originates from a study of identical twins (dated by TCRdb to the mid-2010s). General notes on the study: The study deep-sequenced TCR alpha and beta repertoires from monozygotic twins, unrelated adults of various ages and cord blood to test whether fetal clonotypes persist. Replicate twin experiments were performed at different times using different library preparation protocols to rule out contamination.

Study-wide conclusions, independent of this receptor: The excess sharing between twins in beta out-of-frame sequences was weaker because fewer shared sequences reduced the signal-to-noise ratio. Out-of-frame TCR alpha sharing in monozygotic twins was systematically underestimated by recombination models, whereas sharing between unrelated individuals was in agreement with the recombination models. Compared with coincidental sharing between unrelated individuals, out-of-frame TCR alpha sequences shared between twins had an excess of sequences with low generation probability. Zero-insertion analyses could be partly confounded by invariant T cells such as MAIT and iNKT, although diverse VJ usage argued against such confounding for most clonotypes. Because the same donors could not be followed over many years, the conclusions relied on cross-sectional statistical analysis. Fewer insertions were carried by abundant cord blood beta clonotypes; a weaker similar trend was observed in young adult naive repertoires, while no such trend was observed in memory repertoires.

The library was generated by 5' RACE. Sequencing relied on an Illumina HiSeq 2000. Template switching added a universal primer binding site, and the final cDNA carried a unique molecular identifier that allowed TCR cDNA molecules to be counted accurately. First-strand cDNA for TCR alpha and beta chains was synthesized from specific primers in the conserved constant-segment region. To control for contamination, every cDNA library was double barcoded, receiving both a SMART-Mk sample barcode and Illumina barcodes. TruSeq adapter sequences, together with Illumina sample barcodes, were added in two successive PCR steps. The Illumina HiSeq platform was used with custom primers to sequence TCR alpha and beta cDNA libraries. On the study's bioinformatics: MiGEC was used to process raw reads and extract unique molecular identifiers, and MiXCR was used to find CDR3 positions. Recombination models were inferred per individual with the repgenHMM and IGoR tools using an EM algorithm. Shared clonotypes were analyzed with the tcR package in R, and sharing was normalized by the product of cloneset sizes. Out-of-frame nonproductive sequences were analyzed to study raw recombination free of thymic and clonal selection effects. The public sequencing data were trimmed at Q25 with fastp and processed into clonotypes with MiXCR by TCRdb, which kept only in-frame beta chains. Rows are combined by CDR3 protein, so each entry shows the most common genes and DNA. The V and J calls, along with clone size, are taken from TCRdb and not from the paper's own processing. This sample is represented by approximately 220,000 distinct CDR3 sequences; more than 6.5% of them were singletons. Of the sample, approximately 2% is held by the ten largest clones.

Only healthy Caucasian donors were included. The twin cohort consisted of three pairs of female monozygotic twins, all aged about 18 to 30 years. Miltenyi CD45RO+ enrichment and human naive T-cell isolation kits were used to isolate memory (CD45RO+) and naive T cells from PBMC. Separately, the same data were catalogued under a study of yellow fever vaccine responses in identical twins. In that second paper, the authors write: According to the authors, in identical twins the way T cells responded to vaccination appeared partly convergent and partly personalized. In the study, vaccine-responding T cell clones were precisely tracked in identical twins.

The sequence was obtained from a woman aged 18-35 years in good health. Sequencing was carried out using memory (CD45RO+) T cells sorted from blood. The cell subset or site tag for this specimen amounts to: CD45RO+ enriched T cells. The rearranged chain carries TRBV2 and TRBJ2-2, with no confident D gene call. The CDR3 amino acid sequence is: CASSESPLAAGELFF. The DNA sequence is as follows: TGTGCCAGCAGTGAAAGTCCATTGGCGGCCGGGGAGCTGTTTTTT.